This record concerns one TCR beta chain sequence. At the DNA level, this CDR3 is encoded by other sequences in the same sample as well. The data were taken from a study of shared clonotypes between healthy human individuals. This CDR3 region has 14 residues. Germline V gene sequence: CDR1 SEHNR, CDR2 FQNEAQ (reference sequence). V lost 1 base and J lost 4, with 8 bases in between. Only in-frame clones appear in the TCRdb table, and some are missing; sequencing was by immunoSEQ multiplex PCR. The table has approximately 460,000 clones, about 74% seen once. The sample comprised PBMCs. The gene calls are TRBV7-9 and TRBJ2-1; D is uncertain. The clonotype was recovered from a woman aged 40 to 49 in good health. Some clones in this sample may be carry-over from other donors' samples. The CDR3: CASSLGGPYNEQFF. The CDR3 nucleotides are TGTGCCAGCAGCTTAGGAGGCCCATACAATGAGCAGTTCTTC.